A few counts support the clone carrying this T cell receptor beta chain. The target antigen is unknown. The sample is drawn from a study of blood T cells in healthy people across ages. The CDR3 runs to 15 residues. V trimming: 2 bases; J trimming: 2 bases; junction bases outside the gene matches: 4. Per germline, CDR1 SGHKS and CDR2 YYEKEE (reference sequence). Study outcomes and limitations: The diversity estimates, figures obtained from one million T cells, were considered underestimates. Researchers said unsorted PBMCs prevented a conclusive naive versus antigen-experienced comparison.

A sample-barcoded 5' primer and a J-beta primer mix were used in a second PCR of about 6 to 12 cycles. In TCRdb, the 5' RACE reads were re-called with MiXCR into one record per CDR3 protein. Of around 1,700,000 distinct CDR3 sequences listed, about 30% are singletons. The sequencing sample was made of blood. The chain uses TRBV5-5 and TRBJ2-3; 8 nucleotides line up with TRBD2. This TCR came from a woman in her thirties in good health. In DNA form, the CDR3 reads TGTGCCAGCAGCTTCTTGACTAGCGCCACAGATACGCAGTATTTT. Its translation: CASSFLTSATDTQYF.